The 16 T cell receptor beta chains given below trace back to one sample, sequenced in a study of T-cell memory formation after mild COVID-19. MiXCR, applied by TCRdb to the 5' RACE reads, yields one record per CDR3 protein. The sample has more than 250,000 distinct CDR3 sequences, 16% seen once. What was sequenced was PBMCs or a T cell subset sorted from them (not recorded which). Receptors were obtained from a man between 18 and 29 years old who had mild COVID-19 (a few samples of this study predate the infection). Cell type and time point are not known.

This clonotype appeared a few times. The DNA of the CDR3 is TGTGCCAGCAGTTACTCCCAGGACAGGGGGTATAATTCACCCCTCCACTTT. Protein: CASSYSQDRGYNSPLHF. The chain has TRBV6-5 and TRBJ1-6; 10 positions match TRBD1. This CDR3 has 17 residues. V was clipped by 0 bases and J by 4 bases; unmatched bases: 3. Germline values: CDR1 MNHEY, CDR2 SVGAGI.

The gene calls are TRBV6-2 or TRBV6-3 and TRBJ2-7; D gene uncertain. The CDR3 length is 14 residues. Germline loops: CDR1 MNHEY, CDR2 SVGEGT. Trimming pared 10 bases from V and 2 bases from J, leaving 18 bases between. CDR3 residues: CATTRRVGPYEQYV. The CDR3 DNA is TGTGCCACCACGAGAAGGGTAGGACCCTACGAGCAGTACGTC.

This clonotype came up a few times. The J gene is TRBJ2-6, the V gene TRBV7-2; D is unclear. V was trimmed by 5 bases and J by 7 bases, leaving 12 bases between them. Germline V gene sequence: CDR1 SGHTA, CDR2 FQGNSA. The CDR3 totals 14 residues. In DNA form, the CDR3 reads TGTGCCAGCAGCGCCCAGTACCGTGCCAACGTCCTGACTTTC. Translated: CASSAQYRANVLTF.

The table lists this clonotype with a few counts. The chain links TRBV5-1 to TRBJ2-2; D possibly corresponds to TRBD1 (5 bases). This CDR3 is 16 amino acids long. The V gene lost 1 base and the J gene lost 0 bases, with 10 bases spanning the gap. Germline lookup yields CDR1 SGHRS and CDR2 YFSETQ. For the CDR3, the DNA is TGCGCCAGCAGCTTGAGGAACAGGACGAACACCGGGGAGCTGTTTTTT. Translation: CASSLRNRTNTGELFF.

The sample holds many counts of this clonotype. The chain carries TRBV24-1 and TRBJ1-1; 9 bases are a match to TRBD1. Per the germline V gene, CDR1 is KGHDR and CDR2 is SFDVKD. The J segment lost 3 bases and the V segment lost 6 bases, leaving 4 bases of the junction unmatched. CDR3 size: 14 residues. CDR3 DNA: TGTGCCACCAGTCAGGGACAGGGTTACACTGAAGCTTTCTTT. Residues: CATSQGQGYTEAFF.

This clonotype appeared a few times. The rearrangement uses TRBV6-2 or TRBV6-3 and TRBJ1-5, with 7 bases matching TRBD1. This CDR3 region has 12 residues. J was trimmed by 6 bases and V by 7 bases; bases with no gene match: 3. CDR1 and CDR2 from the germline V gene are MNHEY and SVGEGT. The CDR3 loop is CASNRGSQPQHF. In DNA, the CDR3 is TGTGCCAGCAACAGGGGAAGTCAGCCCCAGCATTTT.

This clonotype was observed a few times. This rearrangement joins TRBV28 to TRBJ2-3; 8 nucleotides align to TRBD1. The germline CDR1 and CDR2 sequences are MDHEN and SYDVKM. This CDR3 is 13 amino acids long. V gave up 5 bases and J gave up 14 bases; unmatched junction bases: 12. The CDR3 loop is CASSPGAGRGLYF. CDR3 nucleotide sequence: TGTGCCAGCAGTCCAGGAGCGGGCAGGGGGCTGTATTTT. The complete variable domain, with remaining parts taken from reference TRBV28 and TRBJ2-3, reads DVKVTQSSRYLVKRTGEKVFLECVQDMDHENMFWYRQDPGLGLRLIYFSYDVKMKEKGDIPEGYSVSREKKERFSLILESASTNQTSMYLCASSPGAGRGLYFGPGTRLTVL.

The V call is TRBV5-1, the J call TRBJ1-6; unclear D gene. Trimming shortened V by 2 bases and J by 0 bases, and 9 bases separated the two germline ends. CDR3 length equals 16 residues. Germline V gene lookup returns CDR1 SGHRS and CDR2 YFSETQ. CDR3 nucleotides: TGCGCCAGCAGCTTCACAGCGTCCTCCTATAATTCACCCCTCCACTTT. Protein: CASSFTASSYNSPLHF.

The chain uses TRBV2 and TRBJ1-1, with D uncertain. CDR1 and CDR2 (germline): SNHLY, FYNNEI. Trimming removed 7 bases at V and 0 bases at J, with 12 bases between. The CDR3 is 14 residues long. This chain's CDR3 is CASNPGDMNTEAFF. The CDR3 DNA is TGTGCCAGCAACCCCGGGGATATGAACACTGAAGCTTTCTTT.

This clonotype showed up many times. The genes are TRBV12-3 or TRBV12-4 and TRBJ1-5, with 11 positions matching TRBD1. The junction had 5 bases not matched to a gene; V was cut back by 4 bases and J by 6 bases. This CDR3 contains 15 residues. CDR3 coding DNA: TGTGCCAGCAGTTACCCGGGACAGGGGGGTCAGCCCCAGCATTTT. Its translation is CASSYPGQGGQPQHF.

This clonotype came up a few times. The chain carries TRBV12-3 or TRBV12-4 and TRBJ2-7; D perhaps matches TRBD1 (6 bases). V lost 4 bases and J lost 2, with 18 bases in between. The CDR3 spans 16 residues. CDR3: CASSSDRRDTTYEQYV. CDR3 bases: TGTGCCAGCAGTTCGGACCGACGGGACACTACCTACGAGCAGTACGTC.

V usage is TRBV19 and J usage is TRBJ1-3; a weak D match, TRBD1 (6 bases). CDR1 LNHDA and CDR2 SQIVND come from the germline V gene (reference sequence). The length of the CDR3 is 15 residues. V lost 8 bases, J lost 0 bases, and 14 bases lay in between. The CDR3 region is CASGRTDSSGNTIYF. The CDR3 nucleotides read TGTGCCAGTGGAAGGACGGACAGCTCTGGAAACACCATATATTTT.

This clonotype was seen at least ten times. The V and J genes are TRBV20-1 and TRBJ1-1; 7 bases are shared with TRBD1. V lost 5 bases to trimming and J lost 6 bases; unmatched junction nucleotides: 6. Germline loops: CDR1 DFQATT, CDR2 SNEGSKA (reference sequence). The CDR3 spans 12 residues. The CDR3 protein is CSAGDSSSEAFF. The CDR3 DNA sequence: TGCAGTGCTGGGGACAGTTCTTCTGAAGCTTTCTTT.

This clonotype showed up just once. The chain combines TRBV20-1 with TRBJ1-5, with D uncertain. The germline V gene encodes CDR1 DFQATT and CDR2 SNEGSKA (reference sequence). This CDR3 is 15 amino acids long. V lost 3 bases and J 3 bases, leaving 15 bases between the germline ends. As DNA, the CDR3 is TGCAGTGCTAGTCAAAACAATGGGCCCAATCAGCCCCAGCATTTT. This sequence encodes CSASQNNGPNQPQHF.

This clonotype was detected only a few times. The V gene is TRBV7-2, the J gene TRBJ1-1; D uncertain. V was pared by 2 bases and J by 5 bases, with 15 bases between. This CDR3 contains 15 residues. CDR1 and CDR2 from the germline V gene are SGHTA and FQGNSA. CDR3 DNA sequence: TGTGCCAGCAGCTTAAGTGTCAAGGGCGGGACTGAAGCTTTCTTT. It codes for CASSLSVKGGTEAFF.

The V and J genes are TRBV10-3 and TRBJ2-7, with a tentative D call TRBD2 (6 bases). The CDR3 covers 14 residues. Trimming took 2 bases from V and 6 from J, leaving 14 bases between them. The germline gives CDR1 ENHRY, CDR2 SYGVKD. CDR3 bases: TGTGCCATCAGTGAGGGGACTGACTGGGTCGAGCAGTACGTC. As protein: CAISEGTDWVEQYV.